One and the same sample provided the 7 T cell receptor beta chains below, sequenced in a study of shared clonotypes between healthy human individuals. The protocol was immunoSEQ multiplex PCR, while the TCRdb copy is restricted to in-frame clones and leaves out a portion. The sample contains some 700,000 clones, roughly 88% of which appear only once. Material: memory CD8+ T cells from PBMCs. Sample subset: CD45RO+ cells pooled with CCR7-negative TemRA cells. These receptors were collected from a man younger than 35 in good health. Some clones in this sample may be carry-over from other donors' samples.

The rearrangement uses TRBV14 and TRBJ2-1; 7 positions agree with TRBD1. CDR1 and CDR2 from the germline V gene are SGHDN and FVKESK. Trimming took 2 bases from V and 6 from J; bases not matched to a gene: 4. This CDR3 is 14 amino acids long. CDR3 DNA: TGTGCCAGCAGCCAACTTACAGGGGTCAATGAGCAGTTCTTC. The encoded protein is CASSQLTGVNEQFF.

V is TRBV6-5 and J is TRBJ2-7, with 8 bases matching TRBD1. Germline V lookup: CDR1 MNHEY, CDR2 SVGAGI. With 4 bases clipped from V and 0 bases from J, the junction kept 5 bases outside the gene matches. CDR3 length: 15 amino acids. This CDR3 is CASSFFTGGSYEQYF. The CDR3 bases are TGTGCCAGCAGTTTTTTCACAGGGGGCTCCTACGAGCAGTACTTC.

The J gene is TRBJ2-2, the V gene TRBV27; possible D gene TRBD2, 6 bases. Trimming shortened V by 7 bases and J by 0 bases, and 15 bases separated the two germline ends. The CDR3 covers 16 residues. The germline gives CDR1 MNHEY, CDR2 SMNVEV (reference sequence). The CDR3 sequence: CASNLEGGPNTGELFF. As DNA, the CDR3 is TGTGCCAGCAACTTGGAGGGCGGGCCGAACACCGGGGAGCTGTTTTTT.

The chain couples TRBV7-6 to TRBJ2-3, with D tentatively TRBD2 (6 bases). CDR1 and CDR2 (germline): SGHVS, FNYEAQ. The CDR3 is made up of 16 amino acids. Trimming pared 4 bases from V and 1 base from J, leaving 15 bases between. DNA of the CDR3: TGTGCCAGCAGCTCCTCCTGGGGGGAGGGCACAGATACGCAGTATTTT. Its protein is CASSSSWGEGTDTQYF.

The chain employs TRBV6-6 and TRBJ2-7, with 10 bases matching TRBD2. Germline CDR1 and CDR2: MNHNY and SVGAGI (reference sequence). Losses at the gene ends were 2 bases for V and 3 bases for J; bases not matched to a gene: 7. This CDR3 contains 16 residues. This CDR3 is CASSYPSGSRGYEQYF. The CDR3, as DNA: TGTGCCAGCAGTTACCCTAGCGGGAGTAGGGGCTACGAGCAGTACTTC.

The chain uses TRBV9 and TRBJ2-5; possibly TRBD2 for D (6 bases). The CDR3 loop spans 13 amino acids. Germline V gives CDR1 SGDLS, CDR2 YYNGEE. The V end lost 4 bases, the J end lost 3 bases, and 10 bases lay between the germline ends. The CDR3 loop is CASSRGGKETQYF. CDR3 nucleotides: TGTGCCAGCAGCCGTGGGGGGAAAGAGACCCAGTACTTC.

The chain uses TRBV21-1 and TRBJ2-1; the DNA was not compared with TRBD1, the D call given in the table. TRBV21-1 is shown as a pseudogene. The length of the CDR3 is 18 residues. CDR3 coding DNA: TGTGCCAGCAGCAAGGTCCGGACAGGAGGAAGATTCGACAATGAGCAGTTCTTC. It translates to CASSKVRTGGRFDNEQFF.